The 17 T cell receptor beta chains presented below share a single source sample, sequenced in a study of cytomegalovirus exposure and HLA in healthy donors. This PCR relied on a set of 60 Vbeta primers and 13 Jbeta primers. TCRdb keeps only in-frame clones here, not all; method: immunoSEQ multiplex PCR. The repertoire has about 130,000 clones, 8.9% of them found once; the top ten carry roughly 6.4%. Sequencing used PBMCs. The receptors here all came from a woman in her thirties or forties in good health and CMV-seropositive.

In this sample, this clone turned up a few times. The CDR3 region has the DNA TGCGCCAGCAGCTCCACCCTGACAGGGGCTGGCTACACCTTC. Residues: CASSSTLTGAGYTF. The chain combines TRBV5-1 with TRBJ1-2; TRBD1 matches at 8 bases. The germline V gene has CDR1 SGHRS and CDR2 YFSETQ. V dropped 3 bases and J dropped 7; count of bases not matched to a gene: 8. The CDR3 length is 14 residues.

This clone was recorded a few times. This rearrangement joins TRBV5-1 to TRBJ1-1; TRBD1 agrees at 9 bases. The CDR3 covers 14 residues. From germline, CDR1 is SGHRS and CDR2 YFSETQ. The junction had 3 bases not matched to a gene; V was cut back by 5 bases and J by 1 base. CDR3 nucleotides: TGCGCCAGCAGATCGACAGGGGGGAACACTGAAGCTTTCTTT. It codes for CASRSTGGNTEAFF. Variable domain in full (rest from reference TRBV5-1 and TRBJ1-1): KAGVTQTPRYLIKTRGQQVTLSCSPISGHRSVSWYQQTPGQGLQFLFEYFSETQRNKGNFPGRFSGRQFSNSRSEMNVSTLELGDSALYLCASRSTGGNTEAFFGQGTRLTVV.

This clone was recorded a few times. V is TRBV18 and J is TRBJ1-1, with a tentative D call TRBD1 (6 bases). This CDR3 is built from 14 residues. From germline, CDR1 is KGHSH and CDR2 LQKENI. Trimming pared 6 bases from V and 7 bases from J, leaving 18 bases between. Here the CDR3 reads CASSPGGGHGEAFF. The CDR3 coding sequence is TGTGCCAGCTCTCCGGGCGGGGGCCACGGTGAAGCTTTCTTT.

The V call is TRBV18, the J call TRBJ2-2; TRBD1 agrees at 8 bases. The CDR3 has 15 amino acids. The V gene's germline CDR1 is KGHSH and CDR2 LQKENI. V was clipped by 6 bases and J by 5 bases; unmatched bases: 8. The CDR3 protein is CASSPDRGRTGELFF. CDR3 bases: TGTGCCAGCTCTCCCGACAGGGGAAGGACCGGGGAGCTGTTTTTT.

The chain uses TRBV7-9 and TRBJ1-4; 7 nucleotides align to TRBD1. This CDR3 contains 14 residues. The V and J ends lost 8 bases and 4 bases, in that order; junction bases with no gene match: 7. CDR1 is SEHNR, CDR2 FQNEAQ, per germline (reference sequence). CDR3 residues: CASSETGFNEKLFF. The DNA of the CDR3 is TGTGCCAGCTCTGAGACAGGGTTTAATGAAAAACTGTTTTTT.

The rearrangement links TRBV19 to TRBJ1-1, with 7 bases lining up with TRBD1. Germline CDR1 reads LNHDA; CDR2 reads SQIVND (reference sequence). The CDR3 totals 14 residues. V gave up 1 base and J gave up 5 bases; unmatched junction bases: 4. The CDR3 DNA reads as TGTGCCAGTAGTATAGGGGACAGACAGACTGAAGCTTTCTTT. Its protein product is CASSIGDRQTEAFF.

This sequence joins TRBV5-1 and TRBJ2-3, with no clear D. The CDR3 has 17 amino acids. Germline V gives CDR1 SGHRS, CDR2 YFSETQ. V was shortened by 7 bases and J by 0 bases, with 21 bases between the two germline ends. In DNA, the CDR3 is TGCGCCAGCCCCAAGAGCCCTTCTTACGCCAGCACAGATACGCAGTATTTT. Protein sequence: CASPKSPSYASTDTQYF.

The V call is TRBV5-6, the J call TRBJ2-6; D uncertain. CDR1 is SGHDT and CDR2 is YYEEEE in the germline V gene. The CDR3 length is 15 residues. The V end was cut by 0 bases, the J end by 0 bases, with 4 bases between. CDR3 loop: CASSLGRSGANVLTF. DNA for the CDR3: TGTGCCAGCAGCTTGGGTCGCTCTGGGGCCAACGTCCTGACTTTC.

This clone showed up just a few times. The chain joins TRBV7-9 to TRBJ2-1; 12 nucleotides line up with TRBD1. Germline V lookup: CDR1 SEHNR, CDR2 FQNEAQ (reference sequence). This CDR3 has 14 amino acids. The V gene end was trimmed by 5 bases and the J gene end by 12 bases; junction bases not matched to a gene: 8. CDR3 sequence (DNA): TGTGCCAGCAGCCCCGGGACAGGGGGCGAAGGGCAGTTCTTC. Translation gives CASSPGTGGEGQFF. Complete variable domain (other parts from reference TRBV7-9 and TRBJ2-1): DTGVSQNPRHKITKRGQNVTFRCDPISEHNRLYWYRQTLGQGPEFLTYFQNEAQLEKSRLLSDRFSAERPKGSFSTLEIQRTEQGDSAMYLCASSPGTGGEGQFFGPGTRLTVL.

This clone was seen a handful of times. This chain joins TRBV7-6 and TRBJ2-1; 9 nucleotides match TRBD2. Looked up from germline, CDR1 is SGHVS and CDR2 is FNYEAQ. The CDR3 spans 16 residues. Trimming took 0 bases from V and 10 from J; bases not matched to a gene: 10. Here the CDR3 reads CASSLAALAGDIEQFF. CDR3 DNA sequence: TGTGCCAGCAGCTTAGCGGCCTTAGCGGGGGACATCGAGCAGTTCTTC.

The chain links TRBV11-2 to TRBJ1-1; D unresolved. CDR1 SGHAT and CDR2 FQNNGV come from the germline V gene. Trimming stripped 0 bases from V and 7 bases from J, with 9 bases between. The CDR3 contains 13 residues. The CDR3 is CASSLERVSEAFF. The CDR3 DNA follows: TGTGCCAGCAGCTTAGAACGGGTCAGTGAAGCTTTCTTT.

CDR3 sequence: CATQGTVNTGELFF. As DNA, the CDR3 is TGTGCCACCCAAGGAACAGTGAACACCGGGGAGCTGTTTTTT. The chain is built from TRBV2 and TRBJ2-2, with D hard to call. The CDR3 contains 14 residues. The germline V and J ends were trimmed by 10 bases and 1 base, with 13 bases remaining between them. Germline lookup yields CDR1 SNHLY and CDR2 FYNNEI. Drawing the rest from reference TRBV2 and TRBJ2-2, the complete variable domain is EPEVTQTPSHQVTQMGQEVILRCVPISNHLYFYWYRQILGQKVEFLVSFYNNEISEKSEIFDDQFSVERPDGSNFTLKIRSTKLEDSAMYFCATQGTVNTGELFFGEGSRLTVL.

The sample holds a few counts of this clone. The chain employs TRBV5-1 and TRBJ1-1; the match to TRBD1 covers 8 bases. Germline lookup yields CDR1 SGHRS and CDR2 YFSETQ. Trimming took 4 bases from V and 7 from J; bases not matched to a gene: 9. There are 14 residues in the CDR3. The CDR3 sequence: CASSLRDRRDEAFF. The CDR3 DNA reads as TGCGCCAGCAGCCTTCGGGACAGGAGAGATGAAGCTTTCTTT. Drawing the rest from reference TRBV5-1 and TRBJ1-1, the complete variable domain is KAGVTQTPRYLIKTRGQQVTLSCSPISGHRSVSWYQQTPGQGLQFLFEYFSETQRNKGNFPGRFSGRQFSNSRSEMNVSTLELGDSALYLCASSLRDRRDEAFFGQGTRLTVV.

The chain couples TRBV19 to TRBJ1-2; 7 bases match TRBD1. The germline V gene encodes CDR1 LNHDA and CDR2 SQIVND (reference sequence). V lost 7 bases and J lost 2; bases outside the gene matches: 10. The CDR3 contains 15 residues. The CDR3 nucleotides read TGTGCCAGTAATCCGGAGGGGGCGGTGAACTATGGCTACACCTTC. Its protein product is CASNPEGAVNYGYTF.

The chain carries TRBV6-5 and TRBJ2-3; D perhaps matches TRBD2 (7 bases). CDR3 length: 13 amino acids. V dropped 9 bases and J dropped 3 bases, with 13 bases sitting between them. Germline CDR1 MNHEY, CDR2 SVGAGI. The CDR3 DNA follows: TGTGCCAGTCGGGGGGCGCAGACAGATACGCAGTATTTT. It translates to CASRGAQTDTQYF.

This chain links TRBV5-8 with TRBJ2-7; D unresolved. CDR1 and CDR2 from the germline V gene are SGHTS and YDEGEE. Trimming shortened V by 2 bases and J by 3 bases, and 12 bases separated the two germline ends. The CDR3 is 14 residues long. The CDR3 DNA is TGTGCCAGCAGCTTCCCACAGCCCCGCTACGAGCAGTACTTC. It specifies CASSFPQPRYEQYF.

This clone was seen a handful of times. V and J are TRBV5-1 and TRBJ1-3; tentative D call: TRBD1 (6 bases). Trimming shortened V by 6 bases and J by 2 bases, and 9 bases separated the two germline ends. Germline V lookup: CDR1 SGHRS, CDR2 YFSETQ. The CDR3 is made up of 13 amino acids. The DNA of the CDR3 is TGCGCCAGCACAGGGGTACCTGGAAACACCATATATTTT. Amino acid sequence: CASTGVPGNTIYF.